This record concerns one TCR beta chain sequence. The CDR3 spans 18 residues. The germline gives CDR1 MDHEN, CDR2 SYDVKM. Losses at the gene ends were 6 bases for V and 0 bases for J; bases not matched to a gene: 15. These data originate in a study of blood T cell repertoires in COVID-19. Sequencing was performed with immunoSEQ multiplex PCR; in TCRdb, only in-frame clones are kept and a portion is missing. The table lists some 130,000 clones, about 88% of them singletons, with roughly 2.3% in the top ten. The sequenced sample was PBMCs or T cells enriched from blood (not recorded which). This chain links TRBV28 with TRBJ2-3, with TRBD1 matching over 7 bases. The receptor was isolated from a man between 35 and 55 years old with acute COVID-19. The CDR3 reads CASSASYRDSSSTDTQYF. In DNA, the CDR3 is TGTGCCAGCAGCGCCTCATATAGGGACAGCTCTAGCACAGATACGCAGTATTTT.